This T cell receptor (beta chain) was found in a study of blood T cell repertoires in COVID-19. About the study: The United States, Italy and Spain supplied acute and convalescent COVID-19 samples.

Generated by immunoSEQ multiplex PCR, the TCRdb table keeps only in-frame clones and is missing some. The sample has approximately 100,000 clones; 70% to 90% are singletons. V lost 4 bases and J lost 2; bases outside the gene matches: 10. Looked up from germline, CDR1 is SNHLY and CDR2 is FYNNEI. The CDR3 sequence is 17 residues long. The sequencing sample was made of peripheral blood. The TCR comes from a woman younger than 45 with acute or convalescent COVID-19. The V call is TRBV2, the J call TRBJ2-7; TRBD2 matches 11 bases. This CDR3 reads CASSALAGGPGAYEQYF. The CDR3 bases are TGTGCCAGCAGTGCTTTAGCGGGGGGGCCGGGCGCCTACGAGCAGTACTTC.